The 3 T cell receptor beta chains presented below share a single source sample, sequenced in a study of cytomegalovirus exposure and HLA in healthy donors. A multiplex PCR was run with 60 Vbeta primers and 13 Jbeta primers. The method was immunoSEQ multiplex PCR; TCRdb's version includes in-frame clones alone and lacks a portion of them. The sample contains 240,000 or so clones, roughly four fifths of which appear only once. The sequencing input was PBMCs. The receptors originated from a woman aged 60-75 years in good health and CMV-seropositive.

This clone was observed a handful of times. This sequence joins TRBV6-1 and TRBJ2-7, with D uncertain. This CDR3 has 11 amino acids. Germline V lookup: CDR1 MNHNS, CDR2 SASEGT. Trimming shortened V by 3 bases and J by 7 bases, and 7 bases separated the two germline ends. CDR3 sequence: CASSDFGEQYF. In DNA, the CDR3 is TGTGCCAGCAGTGATTTCGGGGAGCAGTACTTC.

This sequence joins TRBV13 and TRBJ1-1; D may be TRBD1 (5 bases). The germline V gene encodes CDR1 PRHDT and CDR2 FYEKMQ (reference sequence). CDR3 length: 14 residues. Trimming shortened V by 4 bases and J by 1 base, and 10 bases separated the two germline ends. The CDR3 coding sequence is TGTGCCAGCAGCTCTGGTAGGGGGAACACTGAAGCTTTCTTT. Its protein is CASSSGRGNTEAFF.

This CDR3 is CASQVAGGYNEQFF. The CDR3 coding sequence is TGTGCCTCCCAAGTCGCGGGAGGCTACAATGAGCAGTTCTTC. The chain couples TRBV19 to TRBJ2-1; 8 positions agree with TRBD2. CDR1 is LNHDA and CDR2 is SQIVND in the germline V gene (reference sequence). The CDR3 has 14 residues. Trimming at V came to 11 bases and at J to 3 bases, leaving 9 bases not matched to a gene.